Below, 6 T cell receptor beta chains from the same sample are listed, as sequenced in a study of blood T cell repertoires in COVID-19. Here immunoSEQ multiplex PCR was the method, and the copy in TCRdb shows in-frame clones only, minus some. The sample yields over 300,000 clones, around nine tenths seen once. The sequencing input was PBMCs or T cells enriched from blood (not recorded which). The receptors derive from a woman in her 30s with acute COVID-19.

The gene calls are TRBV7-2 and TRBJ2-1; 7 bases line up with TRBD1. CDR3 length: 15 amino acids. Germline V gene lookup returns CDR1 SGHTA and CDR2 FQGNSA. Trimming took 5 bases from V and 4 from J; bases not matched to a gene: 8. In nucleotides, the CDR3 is TGTGCCAGCAGCCCAATGGGACAGACTTACAATGAGCAGTTCTTC. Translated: CASSPMGQTYNEQFF.

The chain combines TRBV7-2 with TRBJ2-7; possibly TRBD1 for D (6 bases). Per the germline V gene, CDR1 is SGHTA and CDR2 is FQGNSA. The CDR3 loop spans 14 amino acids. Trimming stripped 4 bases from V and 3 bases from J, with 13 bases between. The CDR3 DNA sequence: TGTGCCAGCAGCTCCACCGGGACAAGCTACGAGCAGTACTTC. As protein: CASSSTGTSYEQYF.

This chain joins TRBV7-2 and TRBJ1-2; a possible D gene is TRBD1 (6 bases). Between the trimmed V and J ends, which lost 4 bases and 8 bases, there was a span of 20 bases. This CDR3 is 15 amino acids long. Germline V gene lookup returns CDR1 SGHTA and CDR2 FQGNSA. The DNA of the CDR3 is TGTGCCAGCAGCTCCCAGGGAGGGGGTGTTAAGGGCTACACCTTC. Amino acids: CASSSQGGGVKGYTF.

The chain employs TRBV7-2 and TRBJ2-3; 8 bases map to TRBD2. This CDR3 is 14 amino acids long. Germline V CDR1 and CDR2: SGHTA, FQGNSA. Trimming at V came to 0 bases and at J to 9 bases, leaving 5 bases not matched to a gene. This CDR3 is CASSLAREDGTQYF. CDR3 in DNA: TGTGCCAGCAGCTTAGCGCGGGAGGACGGGACGCAGTATTTT.

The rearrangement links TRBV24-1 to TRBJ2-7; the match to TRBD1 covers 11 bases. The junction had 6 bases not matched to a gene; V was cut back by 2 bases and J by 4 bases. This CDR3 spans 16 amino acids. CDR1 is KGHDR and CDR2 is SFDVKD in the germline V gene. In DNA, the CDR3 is TGTGCCACCAGTGATTCCGGGACAGGGGGTAGGTACGAGCAGTACTTC. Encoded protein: CATSDSGTGGRYEQYF.

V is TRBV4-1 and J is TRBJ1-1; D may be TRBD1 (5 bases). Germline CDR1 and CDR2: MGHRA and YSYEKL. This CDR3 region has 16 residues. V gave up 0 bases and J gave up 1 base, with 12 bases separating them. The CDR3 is CASSQDRVGRNTEAFF. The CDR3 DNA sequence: TGCGCCAGCAGCCAAGACAGGGTTGGCCGGAACACTGAAGCTTTCTTT.